Reported below is one T cell receptor beta chain. The antigen is undetermined. Deletions cut 0 bases from V and 5 bases from J, with 8 bases between. This CDR3 is built from 14 residues. Per germline, CDR1 LGHNA and CDR2 YSLEER. PCR employed 60 Vbeta and 13 Jbeta primers. TCRdb's copy holds only in-frame clones and misses some; the assay was immunoSEQ multiplex PCR. The sample consists of roughly 150,000 clones, approximately 77% of them appearing once. This sample is part of a study of cytomegalovirus exposure and HLA in healthy donors. Study-wide results and limits: Presence/absence analyses assumed roughly uniform sequencing depth across donors, which may not hold.

The chain has TRBV4-3 and TRBJ2-1, with D tentatively TRBD1 (5 bases). This clonotype was sampled from a young man in good health and CMV-seronegative. Material for sequencing was PBMCs. The CDR3 sequence: CASSQEGVHNEQFF. The CDR3 coding sequence is TGCGCCAGCAGCCAAGAAGGGGTTCACAATGAGCAGTTCTTC.